This TCR beta chain was recorded in a study of metastatic and nonmetastatic thyroid tumors. Across the whole study: Both malignant and benign thyroid patients supplied peripheral blood and tumor or nodule tissue samples, across which the repertoires of these patients were then compared. General study points: Compared with benign nodules, malignant thyroid tumors were reported to have significantly higher TCR beta diversity in both blood and tumor.

This clone was counted ten times or more. The target antigen is unknown. Among the patients, none had received any treatment before thyroid surgery. This CDR3 has 14 amino acids. The V gene end was trimmed by 5 bases and the J gene end by 7 bases; junction bases not matched to a gene: 10. The germline V gene has CDR1 DFQATT and CDR2 SNEGSKA (reference sequence). TCRdb called clones again from the PCR reads with MiXCR. The table records 20,000 or so clones, 28% of them present only once. The chain is built from TRBV20-1 and TRBJ2-7; 11 nucleotides align to TRBD2. Sequencing was performed on tumor tissue. The sequence was collected from a female donor with papillary thyroid cancer or a benign thyroid nodule (not recorded which). Some clones in this sample may be carry-over from other donors' samples. Written as DNA, the CDR3 is TGCAGTGCTGCCGTAGCGGGAGGGGGGAAAGAGCAGTACTTC. Translation: CSAAVAGGGKEQYF.